The text below deals with one T cell receptor (beta chain). This entry belongs to a study of PD-L1 blockade in urothelial cancer. Study at large: Blood was evaluated 3 weeks (second dose) and 6 weeks after therapy began.

Between the trimmed V and J ends, which lost 1 base and 1 base, there was a span of 13 bases. Looked up from germline, CDR1 is SGHVS and CDR2 is FQNEAQ. CDR3 length equals 17 residues. Time point defined: peripheral blood 6 weeks after treatment start. Measured with immunoSEQ multiplex PCR; TCRdb has only the in-frame clones, and not every one. The data contain roughly 120,000 clones, around 89% of them seen just once; the ten biggest clones take up 1.5% to 2%. The sample here was PBMCs, taken around atezolizumab (anti-PD-L1) treatment. The chain links TRBV7-8 to TRBJ2-2; perhaps TRBD2 as D (6 bases). This clonotype was sampled from a man aged 55 to 70 with urothelial cancer. DNA for the CDR3: TGTGCCAGCAGCTTAGTGGTTTTTAGCGGGAACACCGGGGAGCTGTTTTTT. As protein: CASSLVVFSGNTGELFF.